This entry concerns a single T cell receptor beta chain. Its antigen remains unknown. This entry comes from a study of CD8 T cells in ankylosing spondylitis. As the method for making TCR beta libraries, quantitative 5'-RACE with molecular barcodes was used. TCRdb passed the 5' RACE reads through MiXCR, listing each CDR3 protein once. The sample lists over 130,000 distinct CDR3 sequences; under 45% were seen once. Trimming shortened V by 2 bases and J by 2 bases, and 13 bases separated the two germline ends. This CDR3 is built from 16 residues. Study outcomes and limitations: For ankylosing spondylitis blood, a TCR beta motif of about eight highly homologous variants appeared characteristic.

The specimen sequenced was synovial fluid, either unsorted or a sorted T cell fraction (not recorded which). V and J are TRBV12-3 or TRBV12-4 and TRBJ2-1; D is unresolved. The clonotype originates from a male donor with ankylosing spondylitis. CDR3 region: CASSLKAALTYNEQFF. Written as DNA, the CDR3 is TGTGCCAGCAGTTTAAAGGCCGCACTAACCTACAATGAGCAGTTCTTC.